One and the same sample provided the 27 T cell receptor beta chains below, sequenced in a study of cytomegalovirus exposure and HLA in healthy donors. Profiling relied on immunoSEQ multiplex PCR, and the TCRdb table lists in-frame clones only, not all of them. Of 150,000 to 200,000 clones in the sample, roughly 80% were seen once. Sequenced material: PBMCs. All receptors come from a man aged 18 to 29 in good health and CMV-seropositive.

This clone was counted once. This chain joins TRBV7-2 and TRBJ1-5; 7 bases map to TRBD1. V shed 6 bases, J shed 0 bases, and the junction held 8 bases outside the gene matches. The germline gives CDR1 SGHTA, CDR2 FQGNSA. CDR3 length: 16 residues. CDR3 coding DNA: TGTGCCAGCAGTCGTGACAGGGATTATAGCAATCAGCCCCAGCATTTT. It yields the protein CASSRDRDYSNQPQHF.

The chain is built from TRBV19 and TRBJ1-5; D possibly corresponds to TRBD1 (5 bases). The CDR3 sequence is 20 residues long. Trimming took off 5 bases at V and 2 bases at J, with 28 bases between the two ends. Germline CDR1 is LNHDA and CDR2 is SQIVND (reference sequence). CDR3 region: CASSAEIEGLQDGRNQPQHF. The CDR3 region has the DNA TGTGCCAGTAGTGCTGAAATAGAGGGACTGCAAGACGGACGCAATCAGCCCCAGCATTTT.

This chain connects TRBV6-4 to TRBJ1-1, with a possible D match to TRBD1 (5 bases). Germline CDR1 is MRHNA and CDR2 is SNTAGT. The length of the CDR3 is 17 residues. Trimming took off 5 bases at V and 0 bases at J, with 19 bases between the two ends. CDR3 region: CASSRTYDRPMNTEAFF. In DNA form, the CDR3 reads TGTGCCAGCAGTCGAACCTATGACAGACCCATGAACACTGAAGCTTTCTTT.

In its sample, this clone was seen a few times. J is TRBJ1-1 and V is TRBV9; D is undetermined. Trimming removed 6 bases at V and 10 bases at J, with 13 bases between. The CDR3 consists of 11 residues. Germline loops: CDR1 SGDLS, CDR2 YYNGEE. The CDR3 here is CASNPRELAFF. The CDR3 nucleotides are TGTGCCAGCAACCCGAGGGAATTAGCTTTCTTT. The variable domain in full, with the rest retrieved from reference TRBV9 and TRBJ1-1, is DSGVTQTPKHLITATGQRVTLRCSPRSGDLSVYWYQQSLDQGLQFLIQYYNGEERAKGNILERFSAQQFPDLHSELNLSSLELGDSALYFCASNPRELAFFGQGTRLTVV.

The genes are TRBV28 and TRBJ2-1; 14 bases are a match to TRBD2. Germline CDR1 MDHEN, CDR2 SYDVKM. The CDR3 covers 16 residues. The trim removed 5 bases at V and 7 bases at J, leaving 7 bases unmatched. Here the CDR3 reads CASSEAGLAGGNEQFF. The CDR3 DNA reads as TGTGCCAGCAGTGAAGCTGGACTAGCGGGAGGAAATGAGCAGTTCTTC. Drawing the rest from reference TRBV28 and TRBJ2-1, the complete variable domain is DVKVTQSSRYLVKRTGEKVFLECVQDMDHENMFWYRQDPGLGLRLIYFSYDVKMKEKGDIPEGYSVSREKKERFSLILESASTNQTSMYLCASSEAGLAGGNEQFFGPGTRLTVL.

In DNA form, the CDR3 reads TGTGCCAGCAGCTTAGAGGGCGGGGCCTTCGGAAAACTGTTTTTT. Its translation: CASSLEGGAFGKLFF. The chain employs TRBV7-9 and TRBJ1-4; maybe TRBD1 (5 bases). Germline V gene sequence: CDR1 SEHNR, CDR2 FQNEAQ (reference sequence). This CDR3 has 15 residues. V was trimmed by 1 base and J by 10 bases, leaving 16 bases between them.

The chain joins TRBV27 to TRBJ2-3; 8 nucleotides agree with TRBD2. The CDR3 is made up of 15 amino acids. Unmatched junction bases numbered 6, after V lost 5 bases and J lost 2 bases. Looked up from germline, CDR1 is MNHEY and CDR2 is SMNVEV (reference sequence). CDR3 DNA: TGTGCCAGCAGTCTGTTAGCGGGGACCACAGATACGCAGTATTTT. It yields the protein CASSLLAGTTDTQYF.

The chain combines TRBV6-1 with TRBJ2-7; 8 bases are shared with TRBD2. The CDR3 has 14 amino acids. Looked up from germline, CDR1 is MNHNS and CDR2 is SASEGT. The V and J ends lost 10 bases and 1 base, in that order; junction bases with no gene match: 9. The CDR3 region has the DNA TGTGCCACGACTAGCGCATTAAGTTCCTACGAGCAGTACTTC. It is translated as CATTSALSSYEQYF.

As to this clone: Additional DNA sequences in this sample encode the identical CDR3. CDR3 coding DNA: TGCGCCAGCAGCTTGGTGGGACAGGGGTCCTACGAGCAGTACTTC. Amino acids: CASSLVGQGSYEQYF. This chain connects TRBV5-1 to TRBJ2-7; 10 bases agree with TRBD1. The V segment lost 0 bases and the J segment 1 base; nucleotides outside the gene matches: 1. This CDR3 has 15 residues. Germline-derived CDR1 and CDR2 are SGHRS and YFSETQ.

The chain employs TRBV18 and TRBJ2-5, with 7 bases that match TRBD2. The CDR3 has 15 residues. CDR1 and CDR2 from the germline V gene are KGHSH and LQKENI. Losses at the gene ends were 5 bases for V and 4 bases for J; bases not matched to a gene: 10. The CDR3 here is CASSSSWPGGETQYF. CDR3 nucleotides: TGTGCCAGCTCATCGTCGTGGCCGGGGGGAGAGACCCAGTACTTC.

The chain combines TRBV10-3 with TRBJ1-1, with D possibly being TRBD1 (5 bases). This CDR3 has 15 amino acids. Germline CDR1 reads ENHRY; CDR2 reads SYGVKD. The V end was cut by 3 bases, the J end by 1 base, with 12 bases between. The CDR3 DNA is TGTGCCATCAGTGACCCCATAACAGGGAACACTGAAGCTTTCTTT. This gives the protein CAISDPITGNTEAFF.

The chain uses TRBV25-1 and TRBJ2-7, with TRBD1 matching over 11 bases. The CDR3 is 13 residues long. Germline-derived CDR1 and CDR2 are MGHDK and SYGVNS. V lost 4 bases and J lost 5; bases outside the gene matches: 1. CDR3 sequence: CASSGDRGDEQYF. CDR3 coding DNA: TGTGCCAGCAGTGGGGACAGGGGGGACGAGCAGTACTTC.

The CDR3 bases are TGTGCCAGTAGTATCGCCCTAGGCACAGATACGCAGTATTTT. Amino acids: CASSIALGTDTQYF. The V and J genes are TRBV19 and TRBJ2-3; D unresolved. The germline gives CDR1 LNHDA, CDR2 SQIVND (reference sequence). The CDR3 covers 14 residues. V was clipped by 3 bases and J by 1 base, with 8 bases between them.

The CDR3 DNA reads as TGTGCCAGCAGCCCAACCAGGGCAGGGGGGTCCTACGAGCAGTACTTC. This gives the protein CASSPTRAGGSYEQYF. This chain links TRBV9 with TRBJ2-7, with D perhaps matching TRBD1 (7 bases). This CDR3 has 16 residues. V lost 4 bases and J lost 1, with 18 bases in between. Germline V gene data show CDR1 as SGDLS and CDR2 as YYNGEE.

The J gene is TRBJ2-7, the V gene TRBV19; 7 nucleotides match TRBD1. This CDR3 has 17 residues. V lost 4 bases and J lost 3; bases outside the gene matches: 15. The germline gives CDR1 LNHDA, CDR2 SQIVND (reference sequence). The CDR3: CASSTRKTGPGFYEQYF. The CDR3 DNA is TGTGCCAGTAGTACGCGAAAGACAGGGCCCGGATTCTACGAGCAGTACTTC.

CDR3: CASSLQGASNTEAFF. CDR3 in DNA: TGCGCCAGCAGCCTACAGGGGGCGTCGAACACTGAAGCTTTCTTT. The chain has TRBV5-1 and TRBJ1-1; 9 bases are a match to TRBD1. V shed 4 bases and J 1 base; nucleotides not matched to a gene: 5. This CDR3 is built from 15 residues. Germline V gene sequence: CDR1 SGHRS, CDR2 YFSETQ. Combining the CDR3 with reference TRBV5-1 and TRBJ1-1 gives the whole variable domain KAGVTQTPRYLIKTRGQQVTLSCSPISGHRSVSWYQQTPGQGLQFLFEYFSETQRNKGNFPGRFSGRQFSNSRSEMNVSTLELGDSALYLCASSLQGASNTEAFFGQGTRLTVV.

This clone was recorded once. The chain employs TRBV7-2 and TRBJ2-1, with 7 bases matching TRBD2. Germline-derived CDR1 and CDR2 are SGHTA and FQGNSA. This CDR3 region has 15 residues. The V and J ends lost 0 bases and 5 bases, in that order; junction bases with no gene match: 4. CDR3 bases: TGTGCCAGCAGCTTAGCGGGAGGGCCCCACAATGAGCAGTTCTTC. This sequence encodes CASSLAGGPHNEQFF.

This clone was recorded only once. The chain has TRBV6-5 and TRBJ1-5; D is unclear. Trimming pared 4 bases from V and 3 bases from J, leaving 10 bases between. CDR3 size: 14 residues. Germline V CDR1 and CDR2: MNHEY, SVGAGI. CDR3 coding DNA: TGTGCCAGCAGTTCCGCCGTCTACAATCAGCCCCAGCATTTT. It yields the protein CASSSAVYNQPQHF.

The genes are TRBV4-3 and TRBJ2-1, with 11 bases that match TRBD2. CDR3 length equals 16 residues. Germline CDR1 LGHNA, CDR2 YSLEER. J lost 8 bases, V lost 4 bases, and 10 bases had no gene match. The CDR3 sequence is CASSLNVAGGMDEQFF. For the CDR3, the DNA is TGCGCCAGCAGCCTGAACGTAGCGGGAGGGATGGATGAGCAGTTCTTC.

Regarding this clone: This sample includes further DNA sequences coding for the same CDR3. This CDR3 reads CASSATGGSYEQYF. In DNA, the CDR3 is TGCGCCAGCAGCGCGACAGGGGGCTCCTACGAGCAGTACTTC. The chain uses TRBV5-1 and TRBJ2-7; 9 bases line up with TRBD1. CDR3 length: 14 amino acids. The V and J ends lost 4 bases and 0 bases, in that order; junction bases with no gene match: 2. Germline V gene lookup returns CDR1 SGHRS and CDR2 YFSETQ. Supplemented by reference TRBV5-1 and TRBJ2-7, the full variable domain reads KAGVTQTPRYLIKTRGQQVTLSCSPISGHRSVSWYQQTPGQGLQFLFEYFSETQRNKGNFPGRFSGRQFSNSRSEMNVSTLELGDSALYLCASSATGGSYEQYFGPGTRLTVT.

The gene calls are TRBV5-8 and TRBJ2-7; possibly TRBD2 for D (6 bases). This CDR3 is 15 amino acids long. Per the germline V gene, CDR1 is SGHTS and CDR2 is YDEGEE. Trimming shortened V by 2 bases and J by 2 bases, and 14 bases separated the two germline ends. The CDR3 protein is CASSFSGDWPYEQYF. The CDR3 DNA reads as TGTGCCAGCAGCTTCTCGGGAGATTGGCCCTACGAGCAGTACTTC.

The CDR3 bases are TGTGCCAGCAGTGGGGACTCTGTGGGAGATACGCAGTATTTT. The encoded protein is CASSGDSVGDTQYF. The chain couples TRBV28 to TRBJ2-3; a weak D match, TRBD2 (6 bases). The CDR3 is 14 residues long. Trimming removed 5 bases at V and 5 bases at J, with 14 bases between. The germline V gene has CDR1 MDHEN and CDR2 SYDVKM.

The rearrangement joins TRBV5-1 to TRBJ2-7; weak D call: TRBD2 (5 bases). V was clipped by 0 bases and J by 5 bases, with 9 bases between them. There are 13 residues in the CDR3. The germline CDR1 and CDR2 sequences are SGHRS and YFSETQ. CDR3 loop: CASSLGGSDEQYF. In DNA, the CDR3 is TGCGCCAGCAGCTTGGGAGGGTCCGACGAGCAGTACTTC.

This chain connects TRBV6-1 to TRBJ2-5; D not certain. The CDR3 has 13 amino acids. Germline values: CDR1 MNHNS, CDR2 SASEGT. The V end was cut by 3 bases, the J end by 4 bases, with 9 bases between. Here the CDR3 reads CASSDGSGETQYF. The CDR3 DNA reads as TGTGCCAGCAGTGACGGGTCGGGAGAGACCCAGTACTTC.

This CDR3 reads CASIHNPGQGAYEQFF. The CDR3, as DNA: TGTGCCAGCATCCACAATCCGGGACAGGGGGCTTATGAGCAGTTCTTC. The chain joins TRBV5-8 to TRBJ2-1; 12 bases are a match to TRBD1. The CDR3 consists of 16 residues. Germline loops: CDR1 SGHTS, CDR2 YDEGEE. The trim removed 6 bases at V and 8 bases at J, leaving 12 bases unmatched.

The CDR3 DNA reads TGTGCCAGCAGTGCTACAGGGGGCTCCTACGAGCAGTACTTC. It specifies CASSATGGSYEQYF. J is TRBJ2-7 and V is TRBV27; TRBD1 aligns across 8 bases. The CDR3 sequence is 14 residues long. Germline V gene lookup returns CDR1 MNHEY and CDR2 SMNVEV (reference sequence). Trimming at V came to 5 bases and at J to 0 bases, leaving 3 bases not matched to a gene.

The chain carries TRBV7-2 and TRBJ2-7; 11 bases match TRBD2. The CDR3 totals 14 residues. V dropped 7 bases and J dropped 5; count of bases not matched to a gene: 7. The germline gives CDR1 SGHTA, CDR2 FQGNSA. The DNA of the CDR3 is TGTGCCAGCACGTATAGCGGGAGGGCCGACGAGCAGTACTTC. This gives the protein CASTYSGRADEQYF.